The 9 T cell receptor beta chains below come from one sample, sequenced in a study of molecular identifiers for immune sequencing clone quantification (dated by TCRdb to the late 2010s). Receptors were amplified or captured by PCR. The listed sequencing device is NextSeq 500. The raw public reads went through TCRdb reprocessing: fastp at Q25, MiXCR clone calling, in-frame beta chains kept. Merged by CDR3 protein, the rows form single entries marked with the most common genes and DNA. The table for this sample lists over 300,000 distinct CDR3 sequences; 24% of them were counted only once. Of the sample, 0.65% to 0.75% is held by the ten largest clones. Sequencing input: naive CD8+ T cells from blood, with Jurkat cell RNA spiked in. The cell subset or site label on this specimen signifies: FACS-sorted CD8+CD4-CCR7+CD45RA+ naive T cells. These receptors were taken from a human donor in good health. Some libraries in this study had Jurkat cell RNA spiked in.

Notes on this clonotype: A read error may account for a junction end that differs from germline. V and J are TRBV24-1 and TRBJ2-3; 11 positions agree with TRBD1. The CDR3 is 17 residues long. The germline V gene encodes CDR1 KGHDR and CDR2 SFDVKD. CDR3 region: CATCDSGTGGNTDTQYF. Here the CDR3 DNA reads TGTGCCACCTGTGATAGCGGGACAGGGGGAAACACAGATACGCAGTATTTT.

As for this clonotype: A much larger clone differs by one base, so this may be a read error. The gene calls are TRBV7-9 and TRBJ2-5; a possible D gene is TRBD2 (6 bases). Germline V gene sequence: CDR1 SEHNR, CDR2 FQNEAQ (reference sequence). This CDR3 has 14 amino acids. The CDR3 is CASRPPGDQETPYF. CDR3 bases: TGTGCCAGCAGGCCACCGGGGGACCAAGAGACCCCGTACTTC.

This clonotype has ten or more counts. The chain uses TRBV29-1 and TRBJ2-2; a weak D match, TRBD1 (5 bases). The CDR3 covers 13 residues. Germline assignment: CDR1 SQVTM and CDR2 ANQGSEA. Trimming took 4 bases from V and 0 from J, leaving 6 bases between them. CDR3 in amino acids: CSVVRANTGELFF. The CDR3 DNA sequence: TGCAGCGTTGTCAGGGCGAACACCGGGGAGCTGTTTTTT.

V usage is TRBV7-9 and J usage is TRBJ2-7, with 7 bases aligning to TRBD1. The CDR3 totals 15 residues. The V gene's germline CDR1 is SEHNR and CDR2 FQNEAQ (reference sequence). V was clipped by 0 bases and J by 4 bases; unmatched bases: 6. The CDR3 here is CASSLASGQHYEQYF. CDR3 DNA: TGTGCCAGCAGCTTAGCGTCGGGACAGCATTACGAGCAGTACTTC.

This clonotype was seen at least ten times. The rearrangement uses TRBV13 and TRBJ2-5; the D gene is possibly TRBD1 (5 bases). Trimming shortened V by 5 bases and J by 2 bases, and 12 bases separated the two germline ends. CDR1 PRHDT and CDR2 FYEKMQ come from the germline V gene (reference sequence). The CDR3 is 14 residues long. DNA of the CDR3: TGTGCCAGCAGCCCCCCAGACAGACAAGAGACCCAGTACTTC. Translated, it gives CASSPPDRQETQYF.

This clonotype was counted only a few times. V gene TRBV25-1 combines with J gene TRBJ2-3; TRBD1 matches 9 bases. The germline gives CDR1 MGHDK, CDR2 SYGVNS. The CDR3 length is 18 residues. J was trimmed by 2 bases and V by 3 bases; bases with no gene match: 12. The CDR3: CASSDLGPGTGTTDTQYF. CDR3 bases: TGTGCCAGCAGTGACCTGGGTCCCGGGACAGGGACCACAGATACGCAGTATTTT.

This clonotype was detected ten times or more. The chain joins TRBV12-5 to TRBJ2-3; the D gene is possibly TRBD2 (5 bases). The germline CDR1 and CDR2 sequences are LGHNT and FRNRAP. Trimming pared 6 bases from V and 0 bases from J, leaving 13 bases between. The CDR3 spans 15 residues. CDR3: CASGTDFPSTDTQYF. DNA of the CDR3: TGTGCTAGTGGGACGGACTTCCCTAGCACAGATACGCAGTATTTT.

With respect to this clonotype: At one end the junction does not follow the germline gene, possibly because of a read error. The chain uses TRBV5-3 and TRBJ2-5; D not certain. TRBV5-3 is recorded as an ORF, its role being uncertain. The CDR3 is 14 amino acids. CDR3 coding DNA: TGTGCCAGCAGCTTGGTGAATGACCGAGAGACCCAGTACTTC. The encoded protein is CASSLVNDRETQYF.

Remarks on this clonotype: Being one base from a much bigger clone, this may be a read error. V is TRBV27 and J is TRBJ2-6; D may be TRBD1 (6 bases). The CDR3 is 15 residues long. Germline CDR1 is MNHEY and CDR2 is SMNVEV (reference sequence). CDR3 protein: CASSLRGYGVNVLTF. The CDR3 coding sequence is TGTGCCAGCAGTCTTAGGGGGTACGGGGTCAACGTCCTGACTTTC.